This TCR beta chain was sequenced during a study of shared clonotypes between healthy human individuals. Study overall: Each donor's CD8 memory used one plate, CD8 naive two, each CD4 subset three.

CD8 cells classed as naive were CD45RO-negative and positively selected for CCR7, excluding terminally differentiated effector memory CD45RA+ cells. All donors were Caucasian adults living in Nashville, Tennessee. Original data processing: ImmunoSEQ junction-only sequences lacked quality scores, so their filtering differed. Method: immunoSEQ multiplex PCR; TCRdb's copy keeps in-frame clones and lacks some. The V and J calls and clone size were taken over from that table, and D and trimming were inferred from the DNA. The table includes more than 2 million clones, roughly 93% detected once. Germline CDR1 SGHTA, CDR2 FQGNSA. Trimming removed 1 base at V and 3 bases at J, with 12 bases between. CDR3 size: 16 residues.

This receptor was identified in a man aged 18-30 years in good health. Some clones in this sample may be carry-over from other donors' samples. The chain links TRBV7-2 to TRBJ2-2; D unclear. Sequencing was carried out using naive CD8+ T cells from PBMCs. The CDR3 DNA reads TGTGCCAGCAGCTTAGTAGTGGTCAGCTACACCGGGGAGCTGTTTTTT. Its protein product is CASSLVVVSYTGELFF.